This is a list of T cell receptor beta chains from one sample in a study of cytomegalovirus exposure and HLA in healthy donors. Repertoires were generated with immunoSEQ multiplex PCR, while TCRdb's copy carries only in-frame clones and drops some. The sample includes some 130,000 clones, roughly 78% of them seen just once. The sequenced sample was PBMCs. The source of these receptors is a man aged 25-40 years in good health. CDR3s include the opening cysteine and the closing phenylalanine or tryptophan. Each record gives: CDR3 DNA, CDR3 protein, CDR3 length, clone size, V gene, D gene, J gene. A D gene is named only where the DNA matches it firmly. Some rows have no size entry. The others give once, few or many, or a class for an expanded clone.

TGTGCCAGCAGTGAGTCCCGGGGGGGGAGTGACTATGGCTACACCTTC | CASSESRGGSDYGYTF | 16 | NA | TRBV6-1 | NA | TRBJ1-2
TGTGCCAGCAGCCCGCGGATGAGAAATGGCTACACCTTC | CASSPRMRNGYTF | 13 | NA | TRBV7-9 | NA | TRBJ1-2
TGCGCCAGCAGCCAAGGACGCGGGGGAGCCTACGAGCAGTACTTC | CASSQGRGGAYEQYF | 15 | few | TRBV4-1 | TRBD2 | TRBJ2-7
TGTGCCAGCAGGCCATCAGATCAGACAGGGGACGGAGGTACGCAGTATTTT | CASRPSDQTGDGGTQYF | 17 | few | TRBV11-3 | TRBD1 | TRBJ2-3
TGTGCCAGCAGCCAAGAGGCGGGGGGGCGCGCCGGGGAGCTGTTTTTT | CASSQEAGGRAGELFF | 16 | NA | TRBV14 | TRBD2 | TRBJ2-2
TGTGCCAGCAGCCTTGGGACAGGGGGAGGAAACACCATATATTTT | CASSLGTGGGNTIYF | 15 | NA | TRBV9 | TRBD1 | TRBJ1-3
TGTGCCAGCAGCGTAGAGAGGCGGACTGAAACCTACGAGCAGTACTTC | CASSVERRTETYEQYF | 16 | NA | TRBV9 | NA | TRBJ2-7
TGTGCCATCAGTGGTAGCGGGAGATCAAGTCCGTACTTC | CAISGSGRSSPYF | 13 | NA | TRBV10-3 | TRBD2 | TRBJ2-7
TGTGCCAGTAAGGAGGGGAACACTGAAGCTTTCTTT | CASKEGNTEAFF | 12 | NA | TRBV19 | NA | TRBJ1-1
TGTGCCAGCAGTTTATCCCCCCCACTAGGAGCCTACGAGCAGTACTTC | CASSLSPPLGAYEQYF | 16 | NA | TRBV27 | NA | TRBJ2-7
TGCGCCAGCAGCTTGACAGCGGGAGATGAGACCCAGTACTTC | CASSLTAGDETQYF | 14 | NA | TRBV5-1 | TRBD2 | TRBJ2-5
TGTGCCAGCACCCCGGGAGGAGGGCAGAACCAAGAGACCCAGTACTTC | CASTPGGGQNQETQYF | 16 | many | TRBV25-1 | TRBD2 | TRBJ2-5
TGTGCCAGCAGTTACCGATCCGCACAAGCCAAAAACATTCAGTACTTC | CASSYRSAQAKNIQYF | 16 | NA | TRBV6-6 | NA | TRBJ2-4
TGTGCCAGCAGCTTCGTTTCGGGAAAAGCGGAGCAGTTCTTC | CASSFVSGKAEQFF | 14 | NA | TRBV7-3 | NA | TRBJ2-1
TGTGCCAGCAGTCAGAGGACAGGGGGTTTGAACACTGAAGCTTTCTTT | CASSQRTGGLNTEAFF | 16 | once | TRBV6-6 | TRBD1 | TRBJ1-1
TGCGCCAGCAAGTGGGCTAGCGGGAGAGAGACCCAGTACTTC | CASKWASGRETQYF | 14 | NA | TRBV5-1 | TRBD2 | TRBJ2-5
TGTGCCAGCAGCAGAACAGGGAACACTGAAGCTTTCTTT | CASSRTGNTEAFF | 13 | NA | TRBV7-9 | NA | TRBJ1-1
TGCAGCGCGGGGGTCCAGGGGGGTCCGGATACGCAGTATTTT | CSAGVQGGPDTQYF | 14 | once | TRBV29-1 | NA | TRBJ2-3
TGTGCCAGCAGTCGGGCCGGACAAGGCGAGCAGTACTTC | CASSRAGQGEQYF | 13 | NA | TRBV6-5 | NA | TRBJ2-7
TGTGCCAGCAGCTACAACTTAGCGGGAGGTCCGTCAGATACGCAGTATTTT | CASSYNLAGGPSDTQYF | 17 | NA | TRBV7-6 | TRBD2 | TRBJ2-3
TGTGCCAGCAGCTTCGGGACTAGCCACGATGAGCAGTTCTTC | CASSFGTSHDEQFF | 14 | NA | TRBV7-3 | TRBD2 | TRBJ2-1